This T cell receptor beta chain was captured in a study of cytomegalovirus exposure and HLA in healthy donors. Study-wide results and limits: Among the most significant clusters, several appeared linked to common viral pathogens in a later analysis. Rarity held for most TCR sequences, but there were some public TCRs that occurred in many donors. Among TCR beta chains, those listed as cytomegalovirus-associated numbered approximately 150. HLA-A and HLA-B allele assignments for most subjects were reportedly predicted accurately using TCR beta sequences.

The CDR3 is 15 residues long. Germline loops: CDR1 MNHNS, CDR2 SASEGT. Researchers ran the PCR with 60 Vbeta and 13 Jbeta primers. The table came from immunoSEQ multiplex PCR; TCRdb's copy has only in-frame clones and leaves some out. The sample contains approximately 110,000 clones, 10% to 15% of which appear only once. This clone came up a few times. Its antigen is not known. The sequence came from a middle-aged man in good health and CMV-seropositive. Sequencing was done on a sample of PBMCs. The chain carries TRBV6-1 and TRBJ2-5; maybe TRBD1 (6 bases). The J call is doubtful: the DNA matches TRBJ2-7 better. CDR3 DNA: TGTGCCAGCGGGAAGGGGGTTACGGTTATCTACGAGCAGTACTTC. This gives the protein CASGKGVTVIYEQYF.